These T cell receptor beta chains were read from a single sample in a study of blood T cell repertoires in COVID-19. Sequencing used immunoSEQ multiplex PCR; TCRdb keeps in-frame clones, though not all of them. The data show about 300,000 clones, around 87% seen once. The sequencing sample was made of PBMCs or T cells enriched from blood (not recorded which). Receptors originate from a woman between 18 and 30 years old with acute COVID-19. Each CDR3 is given with its conserved first and last residue. A D gene is named only where the DNA matches it firmly. Clone size is not always given. Where it is, it says once, few, many or a class for expanded clones.

j_gene | v_gene | abundance | d_gene | CDR3nt | CDR3aa
TRBJ2-2 | TRBV3-1/TRBV3-2 | - | - | TGTGCCAGCAGCCAAGAGGGAGGGGGGACCGGGGAGCTGTTTTTT | CASSQEGGGTGELFF
TRBJ1-1 | TRBV9 | - | - | TGTGCCAGCAGCGATCCCGTGAACACTGAAGCTTTCTTT | CASSDPVNTEAFF
TRBJ1-4 | TRBV9 | - | TRBD1 | TGTGCCAGCAGCTCCAACCGGGGACAGAGTACTGAAAAACTGTTTTTT | CASSSNRGQSTEKLFF
TRBJ1-5 | TRBV6-4 | - | - | TGTGCCAGCAGCCTCCAGCCCGGGGGCAATCAGCCCCAGCATTTT | CASSLQPGGNQPQHF
TRBJ2-3 | TRBV12-3/TRBV12-4 | - | TRBD1 | TGTGCCAGCAGCCTGGGACAGGGCCTGTATTTT | CASSLGQGLYF
TRBJ2-2 | TRBV24-1 | - | TRBD1 | TGTGCCACCAGTGATTCCCCCCCAGGGGGCCACACCGGGGAGCTGTTTTTT | CATSDSPPGGHTGELFF
TRBJ1-1 | TRBV7-6 | - | - | TGTGCCAGCAGCTTGGGGCGGAACACTGAAGCTTTCTTT | CASSLGRNTEAFF
TRBJ1-5 | TRBV5-6 | - | - | TGTGCCAGCAGTCCAGGGATAGGGCAGCCCCAGCATTTT | CASSPGIGQPQHF
TRBJ1-4 | TRBV12-5 | - | - | TGTGCTAACCTAACGAACAGGGAGGGGGAAAAACTGTTTTTT | CANLTNREGEKLFF
TRBJ1-1 | TRBV19 | - | - | TGTGCCAGTAGTATTTTTTCCGGCAGGGTGGGCACTGAAGCTTTCTTT | CASSIFSGRVGTEAFF
TRBJ2-7 | TRBV11-2 | - | TRBD1 | TGTGCCAGCAGCCCCTACTCCTCGGACAGGAGTTCCTACGAGCAGTACTTC | CASSPYSSDRSSYEQYF
TRBJ1-5 | TRBV5-8 | - | TRBD1 | TGTGCCAGCAGCCGACAGGGTCCCCAGCATTTT | CASSRQGPQHF
TRBJ2-3 | TRBV6-1 | - | - | TGTGCCAGCAGTGATAGTGAGGGAAGCACAGATACGCAGTATTTT | CASSDSEGSTDTQYF
TRBJ2-1 | TRBV7-3 | - | - | TGTGCCAGCAGCTTAAACCTCGGGACTTCGCAGTTCTTC | CASSLNLGTSQFF
TRBJ2-1 | TRBV28 | - | TRBD1 | TGTGCCAGCAGTCCCGGGACAGGGTATAGCAATGAGCAGTTCTTC | CASSPGTGYSNEQFF
TRBJ1-1 | TRBV29-1 | - | - | TGCAGCGTTACAGGGAGCTTGAACACTGAAGCTTTCTTT | CSVTGSLNTEAFF
TRBJ2-7 | TRBV19 | - | - | TGTGCCAGTAGTATCTCGGGCGGACTGAGTCGGGAGCAGTACTTC | CASSISGGLSREQYF
TRBJ2-5 | TRBV5-1 | - | - | TGCGCCAGCAGCTTAGCACAAGAGACCCAGTACTTC | CASSLAQETQYF
TRBJ1-4 | TRBV19 | few | - | TGTGCCAGTATGGAGGGCACTAATGAAAAACTGTTTTTT | CASMEGTNEKLFF
TRBJ2-1 | TRBV5-1 | - | TRBD2 | TGCGCCAGCAGCTTAGCGGGAACTTACAATGAGCAGTTCTTC | CASSLAGTYNEQFF
TRBJ2-7 | TRBV16 | - | TRBD2 | TGTGCCAGCAGCCAATTACCAGCGGGAGGTGCCGGCTACGAGCAGTACTTC | CASSQLPAGGAGYEQYF
TRBJ1-3 | TRBV28 | - | TRBD1 | TGTGCCAGTGGGACAGGAGGAAACACCATATATTTT | CASGTGGNTIYF
TRBJ2-7 | TRBV28 | - | - | TGTGCCAGCAGTGAGGGATCCAGCTCCTACGAGCAGTACTTC | CASSEGSSSYEQYF
TRBJ1-4 | TRBV5-1 | - | TRBD1 | TGCGCCAGCAGCGTGGGACAGCGGGCCAATAATGAAAAACTGTTTTTT | CASSVGQRANNEKLFF
TRBJ1-5 | TRBV24-1 | - | - | TGTGCCACCAGTGATCGGGGTTACAATCAGCCCCAGCATTTT | CATSDRGYNQPQHF
TRBJ1-1 | TRBV5-4 | once | - | TGTGCCAGCAGCTTATTGAGTACGAACACTGAAGCTTTCTTT | CASSLLSTNTEAFF
TRBJ2-5 | TRBV3-1/TRBV3-2 | few | TRBD2 | TGTGCCAGCAGCCAGAGCGGGAGTACCCAGTACTTC | CASSQSGSTQYF
TRBJ2-7 | TRBV24-1 | - | - | TGTGCCACCAGTGATTTGCACGGTTACGAGCAGTACTTC | CATSDLHGYEQYF
TRBJ2-3 | TRBV19 | - | - | TGTGCCAGTAGTATAGATAGAGAAACCACGCAGTATTTT | CASSIDRETTQYF
TRBJ2-1 | TRBV7-8 | - | TRBD2 | TGTGCCAGCAGGGAGACTAGCGGGAACAATGAGCAGTTCTTC | CASRETSGNNEQFF
TRBJ1-4 | TRBV3-1/TRBV3-2 | - | - | TGTGCCAGCAGCCGAACCGGAGAGCCCGGGGAAAAACTGTTTTTT | CASSRTGEPGEKLFF
TRBJ1-3 | TRBV7-9 | once | - | TGTGCCAGCAGCTTGCAGGGGACGAGCTCTGGAAACACCATATATTTT | CASSLQGTSSGNTIYF
TRBJ2-7 | TRBV7-9 | - | - | TGTGCCAGCAGCCTAGGAGAGGGAGCGGTGCAGTACTTC | CASSLGEGAVQYF
TRBJ2-6 | TRBV2 | - | TRBD1 | TGTGCCAGCAGTAGGACAGGGGGCATTACTGGGGCCAACGTCCTGACTTTC | CASSRTGGITGANVLTF
TRBJ1-2 | TRBV6-5 | - | - | TGTGCCAGCTCGCCAGGGGACCGATTCTATGGCTACACCTTC | CASSPGDRFYGYTF
TRBJ1-3 | TRBV19 | - | - | TGTGCCAGTATGCCCTCAGTGGAGGGAAACACCATATATTTT | CASMPSVEGNTIYF
TRBJ2-5 | TRBV12-3/TRBV12-4 | - | TRBD1 | TGTGCCAGCAGTAAGGGGGCCGGGGCCCAGTACTTC | CASSKGAGAQYF
TRBJ2-1 | TRBV28 | - | - | TGTGCCAGCAGTCCCTTGGCCTCCTCCTACAATGAGCAGTTCTTC | CASSPLASSYNEQFF
TRBJ2-7 | TRBV2 | - | - | TGTGCCAGCAGTGGTAGGGAAATCGGGGCCTACGAGCAGTACTTC | CASSGREIGAYEQYF
TRBJ1-1 | TRBV5-1 | - | TRBD1 | TGCGCCAGCAGGTTCGGACAGGGAAAGAACACTGAAGCTTTCTTT | CASRFGQGKNTEAFF
TRBJ1-5 | TRBV18 | once | - | TGTGCCAGCTCACCTCCGGGGGGAATTGAGAATCAGCCCCAGCATTTT | CASSPPGGIENQPQHF
TRBJ2-6 | TRBV5-1 | - | - | TGCGCCAGCAGCTTGGCTGGCTCCTCTGGGGCCAACGTCCTGACTTTC | CASSLAGSSGANVLTF
TRBJ2-7 | TRBV7-9 | once | TRBD1 | TGTGCCAGCAGCCCTGGGACAGGGGGAACCTACGAGCAGTACTTC | CASSPGTGGTYEQYF
TRBJ1-4 | TRBV5-1 | - | - | TGCGCCAGCAGCCCCCGTTCCAATGAAAAACTGTTTTTT | CASSPRSNEKLFF
TRBJ2-7 | TRBV19 | - | - | TGTGCCAGTAGCCCCACCGATAGGACACGGTACGAGCAGTACTTC | CASSPTDRTRYEQYF
TRBJ2-2 | TRBV7-6 | - | TRBD2 | TGTGCCAGCAGATCTAGAACGGGGACTAAGAACACCGGGGAGCTGTTTTTT | CASRSRTGTKNTGELFF
TRBJ1-5 | TRBV6-5 | - | - | TGTGCCAGCAGTTTAACAGGTGGTAATCAGCCCCAGCATTTT | CASSLTGGNQPQHF
TRBJ2-7 | TRBV11-2 | - | TRBD2 | TGTGCCAGCAGCTTTAGCGGGGTACCGGCCTACGAGCAGTACTTC | CASSFSGVPAYEQYF
TRBJ2-7 | TRBV4-2 | - | TRBD2 | TGTGCCAGCAGCCACCGACTAGCGGGAGGCTACGAGCAGTACTTC | CASSHRLAGGYEQYF
TRBJ2-7 | TRBV7-8 | - | - | TGTGCCAGCAGCTTAGGTAGCGGATACGAGCAGTACTTC | CASSLGSGYEQYF
TRBJ2-1 | TRBV6-4 | - | - | TGTGCCAGCAGTGAGAGAGCGGGCTCCTACAATGAGCAGTTCTTC | CASSERAGSYNEQFF
TRBJ2-5 | TRBV2 | - | TRBD2 | TGTGCCAGCAGTGAGTCGGCTAGCGGGGCCTTTCAAGAGACCCAGTACTTC | CASSESASGAFQETQYF
TRBJ2-1 | TRBV7-9 | - | TRBD2 | TGTGCCAGCAGCTATCCCCTAGCGGGAGAGGTTTACAATGAGCAGTTCTTC | CASSYPLAGEVYNEQFF
TRBJ1-1 | TRBV5-1 | - | - | TGCGCCAGCAGCTGGAGTGCGGGCCAGAACACTGAAGCTTTCTTT | CASSWSAGQNTEAFF
TRBJ1-3 | TRBV18 | - | - | TGTGCCAGCTCTACGGGTCAGACTGGAAACACCATATATTTT | CASSTGQTGNTIYF
TRBJ1-4 | TRBV13 | - | TRBD1 | TGTGCCAGCAGCTTAAGGGGGCTAGCTAATGAAAAACTGTTTTTT | CASSLRGLANEKLFF
TRBJ2-3 | TRBV7-2 | - | - | TGTGCCAGCAGCCTATACTCTGTAACCGATACGCAGTATTTT | CASSLYSVTDTQYF